Detailed here is one T cell receptor (beta chain). Its antigen is unidentified. The sample comes from a study of vaccination and CD4 T cells after COVID-19. The treatment: roughly ten-day PBMC culture with coronavirus spike peptide pools or control peptides (ViraFEST assay). The Oncomine TCR Beta short-read assay was what sequenced the DNA obtained from cultured CD4+ T cells. TCRdb redid the calling of the PCR reads with MiXCR, one entry per CDR3 protein. The table includes 25,000 to 30,000 distinct CDR3 sequences, around 64% detected once. The CDR3 has 13 amino acids. The V end was cut by 3 bases, the J end by 4 bases, with 9 bases between.

The receptor was derived from a human donor who received a COVID-19 vaccine. The chain is built from TRBV12-3 or TRBV12-4 and TRBJ2-5, with D unclear. Sample: CD4+ T cells from blood, cultured in vitro, taken after SARS-CoV-2 vaccination. The CDR3 loop is CASSFGRIETQYF. The CDR3 nucleotides are TGTGCCAGCAGTTTCGGACGGATAGAGACCCAGTACTTC.